The next 4 T cell receptor beta chains were all read from a single sample in a study of T-cell reconstitution after alpha-beta-depleted transplantation in children. This sample's TCRbeta library carried unique molecular identifier barcodes. TCRdb re-analysed the PCR reads in MiXCR, keeping a single row per CDR3 protein. The repertoire holds 150,000 to 200,000 distinct CDR3 sequences, with 11% as singletons. The specimen was PBMCs, collected before TCRalphabeta/CD19-depleted stem cell transplant. These receptors were taken from a boy aged 2 to 10 with acute myeloid leukemia, due to receive a stem cell transplant.

Ten or more counts support this clonotype. The chain is built from TRBV5-1 and TRBJ2-3; TRBD2 matches at 8 bases. The CDR3 contains 15 residues. Germline lookup yields CDR1 SGHRS and CDR2 YFSETQ. The J segment lost 0 bases and the V segment lost 4 bases, leaving 4 bases of the junction unmatched. CDR3 nucleotides: TGCGCCAGCAGCATTAGCGGGGAGAGCACAGATACGCAGTATTTT. It specifies CASSISGESTDTQYF.

In its sample, this clonotype was seen many times. J is TRBJ2-3 and V is TRBV4-1; TRBD1 aligns across 7 bases. V lost 0 bases, J lost 10 bases, and 16 bases stayed unmatched. The CDR3 is made up of 17 amino acids. Per the germline V gene, CDR1 is MGHRA and CDR2 is YSYEKL. The CDR3 DNA reads as TGCGCCAGCAGCCAAGAAACCGGACAGGTCGGCAGTGTATCGCAGTATTTT. This gives the protein CASSQETGQVGSVSQYF.

In its sample, this clonotype was seen many times. The chain joins TRBV5-1 to TRBJ2-1; 10 bases match TRBD2. The length of the CDR3 is 16 residues. Per the germline V gene, CDR1 is SGHRS and CDR2 is YFSETQ. V shed 2 bases, J shed 3 bases, and the junction held 5 bases outside the gene matches. CDR3 protein: CASSFSAGGFYNEQFF. For the CDR3, the DNA is TGCGCCAGCAGCTTCTCAGCGGGAGGGTTCTACAATGAGCAGTTCTTC.

This clonotype appeared many times. The CDR3 DNA follows: TGCGCCAGCAGCTGGAATCAGGGCACAGATACGCAGTATTTT. Translating gives CASSWNQGTDTQYF. This sequence joins TRBV5-1 and TRBJ2-3; D uncertain. Germline V gene lookup returns CDR1 SGHRS and CDR2 YFSETQ. This CDR3 is 14 amino acids long. V was pared by 3 bases and J by 1 base, with 9 bases between. The variable domain in full, completed from reference TRBV5-1 and TRBJ2-3, reads KAGVTQTPRYLIKTRGQQVTLSCSPISGHRSVSWYQQTPGQGLQFLFEYFSETQRNKGNFPGRFSGRQFSNSRSEMNVSTLELGDSALYLCASSWNQGTDTQYFGPGTRLTVL.